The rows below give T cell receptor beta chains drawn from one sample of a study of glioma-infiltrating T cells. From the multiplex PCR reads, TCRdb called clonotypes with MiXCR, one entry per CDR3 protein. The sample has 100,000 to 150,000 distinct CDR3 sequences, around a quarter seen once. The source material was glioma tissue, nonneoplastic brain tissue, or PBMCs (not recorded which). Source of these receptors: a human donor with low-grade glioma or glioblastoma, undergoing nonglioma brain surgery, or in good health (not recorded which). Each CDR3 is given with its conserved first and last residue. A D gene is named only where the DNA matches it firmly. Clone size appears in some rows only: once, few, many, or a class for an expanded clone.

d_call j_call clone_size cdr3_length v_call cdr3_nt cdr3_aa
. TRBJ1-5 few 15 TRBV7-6 TGTGCCAGCAGCGAGGGACCGGGAGGGGAGCAGCCCCAGCATTTT CASSEGPGGEQPQHF
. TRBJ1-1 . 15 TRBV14 TGTGCCAGCGGTACATCCGTTTTCACAGGCACTGAAGCTTTCTTT CASGTSVFTGTEAFF
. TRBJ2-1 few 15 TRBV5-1 TGCGCCAGCAGCTTGGTGACTAGCTCCTACAATGAGCAGTTCTTC CASSLVTSSYNEQFF
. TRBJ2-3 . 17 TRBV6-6 TGTGCCAGCAGTTACTCGAATCTGGGTGGTAGGGCAGATACGCAGTATTTT CASSYSNLGGRADTQYF
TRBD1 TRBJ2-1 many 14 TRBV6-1 TGTGCCAGCGGAGACAGGGAAGGGGCCAATGAGCAGTTCTTC CASGDREGANEQFF
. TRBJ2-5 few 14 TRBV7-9 TGTGCCAGCAGCTTAGGACACGCAAGGGAGACCCAGTACTTC CASSLGHARETQYF
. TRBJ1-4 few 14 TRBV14 TGTGCCAGCAGCTATGAGCCGGGCGGTGAAAAACTGTTTTTT CASSYEPGGEKLFF
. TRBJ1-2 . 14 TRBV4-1 TGCGCCAGCAGCCAAGATCAGAATAACTATGGCTACGCCTTC CASSQDQNNYGYAF
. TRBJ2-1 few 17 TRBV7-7 TGTGCCAGCAGCTTAGAGTATCCGGGGAGCTCCTACAATGAGCAGTTCTTC CASSLEYPGSSYNEQFF
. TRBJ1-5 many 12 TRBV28 TGTGCCAGCAGTTTCCCCGATCAGCCCCAGCATTTT CASSFPDQPQHF
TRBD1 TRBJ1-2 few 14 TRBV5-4 TGTGCCAGCAGCCCCCGGGACAGCACTTATGGCTACACCTTC CASSPRDSTYGYTF
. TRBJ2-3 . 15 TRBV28 TGTGCCAGCAGTTTACCGGGACGGGGCACAGATACGCAGTATTTT CASSLPGRGTDTQYF
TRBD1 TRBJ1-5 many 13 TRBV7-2 TGTGCCAGCGCGGACAGGCAGAATCAGCCCCAGCATTTT CASADRQNQPQHF
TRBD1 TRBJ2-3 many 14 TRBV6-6 TGTGCCAGCAGTTACCTCGGGACAGACAATACGCAGTATTTT CASSYLGTDNTQYF
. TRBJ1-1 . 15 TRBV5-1 TGCGCCAGCAGTGAGGATTCCAGGGTATATACTGAAGCTTTCTTT CASSEDSRVYTEAFF
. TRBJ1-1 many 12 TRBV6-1 TGTGCCAGCAGTTCATTGCTCAGTAAAGCTTTCTTT CASSSLLSKAFF
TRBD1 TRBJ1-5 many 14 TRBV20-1 TGCAGTGCCGTCGGGACAGATGGCAATCAGCCCCAGCATTTT CSAVGTDGNQPQHF
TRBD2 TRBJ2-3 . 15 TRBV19 TGTGCCGGCTCTCCGGGACTAGCGGACACAGATACGCAGTATTTT CAGSPGLADTDTQYF
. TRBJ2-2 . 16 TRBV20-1 TGCAGTGCCAGGGCCTCGACGGGAACGAACACCGGGGAGCTGTTTTTT CSARASTGTNTGELFF
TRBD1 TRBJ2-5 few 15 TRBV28 TGTGCCAGCAGCCCGACGGAGGACAGGGGAGAGACCCAGTACTTC CASSPTEDRGETQYF
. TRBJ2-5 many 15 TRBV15 TGTGCCACCAGCAGAGATCGTGGCTTCCAAGAGACCCAGTACTTC CATSRDRGFQETQYF
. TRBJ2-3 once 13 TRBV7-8 TGTGCCAGCAGCTTAGCCCGGGCAGATACGCAGTATTTT CASSLARADTQYF
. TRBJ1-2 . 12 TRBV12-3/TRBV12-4 TGTGCCAGCAGTGGGCCGAGCTATGGCTACACCTTC CASSGPSYGYTF
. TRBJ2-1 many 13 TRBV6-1 TGTGCCAGCAGTCCCCCAGGGACCAATGAGCAGTTCTTC CASSPPGTNEQFF
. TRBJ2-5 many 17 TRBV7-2 TGTGCCAGCAGCGCCCCCTTCAGCGGCCCTTACCAAGAGACCCAGTACTTC CASSAPFSGPYQETQYF
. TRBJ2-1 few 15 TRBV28 TGTGCCAGCAGTTTAGGCCTCTTCAGGGGCAATGAGCAGTTCTTC CASSLGLFRGNEQFF